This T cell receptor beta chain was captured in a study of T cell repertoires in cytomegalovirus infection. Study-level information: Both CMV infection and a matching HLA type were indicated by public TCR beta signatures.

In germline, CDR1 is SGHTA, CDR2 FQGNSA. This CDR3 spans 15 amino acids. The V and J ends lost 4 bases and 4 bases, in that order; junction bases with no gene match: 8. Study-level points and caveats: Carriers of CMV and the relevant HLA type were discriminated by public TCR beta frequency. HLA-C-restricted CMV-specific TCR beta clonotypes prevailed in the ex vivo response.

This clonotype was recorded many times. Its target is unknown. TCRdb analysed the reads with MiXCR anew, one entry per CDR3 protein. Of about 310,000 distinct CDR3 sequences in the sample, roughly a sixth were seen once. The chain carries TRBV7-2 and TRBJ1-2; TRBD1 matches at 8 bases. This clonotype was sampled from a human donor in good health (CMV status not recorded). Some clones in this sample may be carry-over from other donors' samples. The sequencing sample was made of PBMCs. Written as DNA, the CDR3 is TGTGCCAGCAGCTCCCAATCAGGGGGCGGCTATGGCTACACCTTC. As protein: CASSSQSGGGYGYTF. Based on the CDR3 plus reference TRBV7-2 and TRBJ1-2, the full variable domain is GAGVSQSPSNKVTEKGKDVELRCDPISGHTALYWYRQSLGQGLEFLIYFQGNSAPDKSGLPSDRFSAERTGGSVSTLTIQRTQQEDSAVYLCASSSQSGGGYGYTFGSGTRLTVV.